This T cell receptor (beta chain) was captured in a study of blood T cell repertoires in COVID-19. Study-level background: The United States, Italy and Spain supplied acute and convalescent COVID-19 samples. T cells, B-cell-depleted T cells, or PBMCs provided the cDNA or gDNA that served as material.

Study processing details: The authors estimated nucleated cell counts from reference gene primer amplification. Clones were read by immunoSEQ multiplex PCR, and TCRdb kept only the in-frame ones, dropping some. V and J calls and clone size are those listed in that table; D and trimming were worked out from the DNA. The profile shows about 160,000 clones, approximately 84% of them singletons. CDR3 size: 16 residues. The V and J ends lost 6 bases and 4 bases, in that order; junction bases with no gene match: 6. CDR1 is SNHLY and CDR2 is FYNNEI in the germline V gene. The chain is built from TRBV2 and TRBJ2-5; 15 nucleotides agree with TRBD2. The sample comprised peripheral blood. This receptor was obtained from a woman of 80 years or more with acute or convalescent COVID-19. CDR3: CASSPGTSGRLETQYF. DNA of the CDR3: TGTGCCAGCAGCCCCGGGACTAGCGGGAGGTTAGAGACCCAGTACTTC.